This paragraph reports one T cell receptor beta chain. As yet, its antigen is unknown. This record comes from a study of shared clonotypes between healthy human individuals. Study-level points and caveats: Although depth was large, rarefaction showed that sequencing of the sorted subsets was incomplete.

The repertoire was sequenced with immunoSEQ multiplex PCR; TCRdb's copy has only in-frame clones and lacks some. The sample has roughly 2,500,000 clones; 90% to 95% are singletons. CDR3 length: 18 residues. The germline V gene encodes CDR1 KGHSH and CDR2 LQKENI. Deletions cut 3 bases from V and 4 bases from J, with 24 bases between. The sample consisted of naive CD4+ T cells from PBMCs. Subset: CD45RA+ positively selected. This receptor was identified in a man between 18 and 29 years old in good health. Some clones in this sample may be carry-over from other donors' samples. The V gene is TRBV18, the J gene TRBJ1-2; maybe TRBD1 (6 bases). CDR3 bases: TGTGCCAGCTCACCCTACCCTACTGGGGGCGCCGGGATCTATGGCTACACCTTC. Amino acid sequence: CASSPYPTGGAGIYGYTF.